This section outlines one T cell receptor (beta chain) sequence together with its context. Its antigen is not known. These data come from a study of long-term antiretroviral therapy in people with HIV. At the level of the study: The oldest specimens predate the 2015 immediate-ART recommendation by about a decade. Overall study results and limits: Clones showing expansion before ART dominated the repertoire at all time points. The range of CDR3 lengths in HIV repertoires proved narrower than that found in controls.

The CDR3 sequence is 13 residues long. Per the germline V gene, CDR1 is SGHRS and CDR2 is YFSETQ. V shed 4 bases, J shed 0 bases, and the junction held 1 base outside the gene matches. Survey level was the resolution at which the v3.0 immunoSEQ assay ran. Here immunoSEQ multiplex PCR was the method, and the copy in TCRdb shows in-frame clones only, minus some. Here the sample spans some 21,000 clones, roughly 84% being singletons. Sequences were derived from unsorted PBMCs, sampled 0.2 years before starting antiretroviral therapy. This clonotype was obtained from a man between 18 and 35 years old with HIV. The rearrangement uses TRBV5-1 and TRBJ2-7, with 7 bases fitting TRBD2. The CDR3 loop reads CASSRGDSYEQYF. In nucleotides, the CDR3 is TGCGCCAGCAGCCGGGGGGACTCCTACGAGCAGTACTTC.